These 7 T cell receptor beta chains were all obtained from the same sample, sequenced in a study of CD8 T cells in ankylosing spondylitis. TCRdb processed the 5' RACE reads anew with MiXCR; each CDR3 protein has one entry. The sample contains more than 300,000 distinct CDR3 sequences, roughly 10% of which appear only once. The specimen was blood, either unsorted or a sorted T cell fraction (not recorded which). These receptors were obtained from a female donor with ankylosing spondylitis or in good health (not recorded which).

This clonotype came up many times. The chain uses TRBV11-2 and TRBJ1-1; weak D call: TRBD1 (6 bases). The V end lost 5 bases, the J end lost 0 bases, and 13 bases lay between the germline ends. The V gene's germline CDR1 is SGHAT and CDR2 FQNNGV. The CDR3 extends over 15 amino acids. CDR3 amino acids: CASSAGQHLNTEAFF. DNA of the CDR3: TGTGCCAGCAGCGCCGGACAGCACCTGAACACTGAAGCTTTCTTT.

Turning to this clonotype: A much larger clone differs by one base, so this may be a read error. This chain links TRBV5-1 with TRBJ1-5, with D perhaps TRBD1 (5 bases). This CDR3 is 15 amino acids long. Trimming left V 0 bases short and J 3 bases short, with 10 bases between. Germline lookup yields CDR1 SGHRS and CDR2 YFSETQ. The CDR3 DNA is TGCGCCAGCAGCTTGGATGTAGGGGACAATCAGCCCCAGCATTTT. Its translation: CASSLDVGDNQPQHF.

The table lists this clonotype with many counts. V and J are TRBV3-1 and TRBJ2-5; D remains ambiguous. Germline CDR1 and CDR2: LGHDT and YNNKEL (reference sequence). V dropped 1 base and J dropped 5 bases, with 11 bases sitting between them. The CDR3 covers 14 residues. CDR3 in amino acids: CASSQVEGRETQYF. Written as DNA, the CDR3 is TGTGCCAGCAGCCAAGTTGAAGGTCGTGAGACCCAGTACTTC.

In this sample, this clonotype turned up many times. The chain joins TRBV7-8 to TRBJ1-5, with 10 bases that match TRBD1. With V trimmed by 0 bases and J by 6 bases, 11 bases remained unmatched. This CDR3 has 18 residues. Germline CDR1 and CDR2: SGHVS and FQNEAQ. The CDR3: CASSLARRTGGRGQPQHF. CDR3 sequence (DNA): TGTGCCAGCAGCTTAGCACGGAGGACAGGGGGAAGGGGTCAGCCCCAGCATTTT. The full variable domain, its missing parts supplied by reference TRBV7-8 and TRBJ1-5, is GAGVSQSPRYKVAKRGQDVALRCDPISGHVSLFWYQQALGQGPEFLTYFQNEAQLDKSGLPSDRFFAERPEGSVSTLKIQRTQQEDSAVYLCASSLARRTGGRGQPQHFGDGTRLSIL.

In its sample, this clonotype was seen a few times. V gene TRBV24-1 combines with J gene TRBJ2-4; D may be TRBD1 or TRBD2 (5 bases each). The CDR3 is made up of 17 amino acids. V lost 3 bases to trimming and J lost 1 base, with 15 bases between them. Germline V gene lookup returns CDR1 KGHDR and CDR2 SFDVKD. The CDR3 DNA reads TGTGCCACCAGTGATCCCGGCTCCGGGGCGGCCAAAAACATTCAGTACTTC. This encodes CATSDPGSGAAKNIQYF.

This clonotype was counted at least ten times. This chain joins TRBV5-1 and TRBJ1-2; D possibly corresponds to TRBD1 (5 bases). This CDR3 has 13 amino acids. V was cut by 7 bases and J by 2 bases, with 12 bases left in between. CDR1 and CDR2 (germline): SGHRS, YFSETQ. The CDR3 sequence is CASSQGGNYGYTF. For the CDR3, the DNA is TGCGCCAGCTCTCAGGGAGGGAACTATGGCTACACCTTC.

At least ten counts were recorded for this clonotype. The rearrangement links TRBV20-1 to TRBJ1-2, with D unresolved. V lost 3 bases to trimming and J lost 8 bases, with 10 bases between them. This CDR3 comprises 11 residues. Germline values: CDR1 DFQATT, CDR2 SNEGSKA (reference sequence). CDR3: CSASPPGGYTF. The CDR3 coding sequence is TGCAGTGCTAGTCCCCCGGGCGGCTACACCTTC.